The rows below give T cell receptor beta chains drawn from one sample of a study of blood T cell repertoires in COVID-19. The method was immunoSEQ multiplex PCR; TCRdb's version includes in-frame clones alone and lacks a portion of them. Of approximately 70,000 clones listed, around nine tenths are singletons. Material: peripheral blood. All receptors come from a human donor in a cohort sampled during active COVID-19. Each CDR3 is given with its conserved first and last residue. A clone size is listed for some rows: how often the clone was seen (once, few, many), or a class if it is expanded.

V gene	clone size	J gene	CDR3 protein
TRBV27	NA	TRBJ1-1	CASSPRALNTEAFF
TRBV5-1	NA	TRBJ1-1	CASSPDRGRLTEAFF
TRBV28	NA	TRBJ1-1	CASSLVVTAYTEAFF
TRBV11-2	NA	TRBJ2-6	CASRRATGANVLTF
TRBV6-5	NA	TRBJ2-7	CASSDRVRSRYEQYF
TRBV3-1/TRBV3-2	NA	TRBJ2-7	CASSPSGTSYYEQYF
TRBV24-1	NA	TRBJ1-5	CATSDLRGQPQHF
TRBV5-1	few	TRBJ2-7	CASSFGTGSSYEQYF
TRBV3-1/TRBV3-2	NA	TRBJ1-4	CASSLGQGSNEKLFF
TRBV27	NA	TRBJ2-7	CASRTGANEQYF
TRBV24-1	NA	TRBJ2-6	CATSDSQGAVSGANVLTF
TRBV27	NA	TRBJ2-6	CASSLRGGQGHSGANVLTF
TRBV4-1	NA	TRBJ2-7	CASSQDRGQAEQYF
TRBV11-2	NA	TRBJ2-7	CASRRGGGASSYEQYF
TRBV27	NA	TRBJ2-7	CASSRRMDYEQYF
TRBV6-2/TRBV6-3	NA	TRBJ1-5	CASSLDRNQPQHF
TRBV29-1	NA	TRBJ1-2	CSVEDLVGANYGYTF
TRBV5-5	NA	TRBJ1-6	CASSRDLGSPLHF
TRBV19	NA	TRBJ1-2	CASSSSFDRVPSGYTF
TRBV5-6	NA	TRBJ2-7	CASSSRGLDEQYF
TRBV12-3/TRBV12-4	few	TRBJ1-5	CASSSRGDQPQHF
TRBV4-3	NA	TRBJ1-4	CASTSTGTGVEKLFF
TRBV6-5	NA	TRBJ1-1	CASIPLFSNTEAFF
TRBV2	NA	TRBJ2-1	CASSVTGQGVNEQFF
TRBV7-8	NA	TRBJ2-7	CASSLGAGGPYEQYF
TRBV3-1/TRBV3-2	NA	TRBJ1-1	CASSQSPKLCRGLRSTEAFF
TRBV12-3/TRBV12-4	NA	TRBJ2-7	CASSLGASYQYF
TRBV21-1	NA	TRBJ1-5	CTQGSGQPQHF
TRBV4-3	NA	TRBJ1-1	CASSPRGGPNTEAFF
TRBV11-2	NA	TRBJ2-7	CASSLSGQEAYEQYF
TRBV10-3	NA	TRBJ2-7	CAISASGSYEQYF
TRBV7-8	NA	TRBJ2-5	CASSLSGAQETQYF
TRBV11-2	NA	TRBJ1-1	CASSLVGRGRTPPEAFF
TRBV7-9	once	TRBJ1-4	CASSAGPSNEKLFF
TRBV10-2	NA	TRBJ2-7	CASSESIYEQYF